A selection of T cell receptor beta chains follows, all from one sample in a study of T cell responses to AZD1222 COVID-19 vaccine. Data came from immunoSEQ multiplex PCR; TCRdb stores just in-frame clones and leaves some out. The data contain just under 95,000 clones, 70% to 90% of them singletons. The sequencing here drew on peripheral blood, taken on day 0 of AZD1222 vaccination. These receptors all stem from an adult in good health. CDR3s include the opening cysteine and the closing phenylalanine or tryptophan. A D gene is named only where the DNA matches it firmly. Rows may omit the clone size; those that give it use once, few, many or a size class.

j_call: TRBJ1-1; clone_size: .; d_call: .; v_call: TRBV11-2; cdr3_aa: CASSRGPNLGSEDTEAFF; cdr3_nt: TGTGCCAGCAGCCGGGGTCCCAATTTGGGGTCAGAAGACACTGAAGCTTTCTTT
j_call: TRBJ1-5; clone_size: .; d_call: .; v_call: TRBV9; cdr3_aa: CASSPDGNSNQPQHF; cdr3_nt: TGTGCCAGCAGCCCAGATGGGAATAGCAATCAGCCCCAGCATTTT
j_call: TRBJ2-5; clone_size: .; d_call: .; v_call: TRBV7-3; cdr3_aa: CASSLGFGETQYF; cdr3_nt: TGTGCCAGCAGCTTAGGGTTCGGAGAGACCCAGTACTTC
j_call: TRBJ1-5; clone_size: .; d_call: .; v_call: TRBV15; cdr3_aa: CATSRAGVSNQPQHF; cdr3_nt: TGTGCCACCAGCAGAGCGGGGGTTAGCAATCAGCCCCAGCATTTT
j_call: TRBJ1-2; clone_size: .; d_call: .; v_call: TRBV25-1; cdr3_aa: CASSSVNYGYTF; cdr3_nt: TGTGCCAGCAGTTCGGTTAACTATGGCTACACCTTC
j_call: TRBJ2-1; clone_size: .; d_call: .; v_call: TRBV11-1; cdr3_aa: CASSLEGGSYNEQFF; cdr3_nt: TGTGCCAGCAGCTTAGAGGGGGGCTCCTACAATGAGCAGTTCTTC
j_call: TRBJ2-7; clone_size: .; d_call: TRBD2; v_call: TRBV28; cdr3_aa: CATETSTSSYEQYF; cdr3_nt: TGTGCCACCGAGACTAGCACGAGCTCCTACGAGCAGTACTTC
j_call: TRBJ1-2; clone_size: few; d_call: TRBD1; v_call: TRBV30; cdr3_aa: CAWSLAAGGIGYTF; cdr3_nt: TGTGCCTGGAGTCTCGCGGCAGGGGGAATCGGCTACACCTTC
j_call: TRBJ2-1; clone_size: once; d_call: TRBD1; v_call: TRBV2; cdr3_aa: CASRIDRGNYNEQFF; cdr3_nt: TGTGCCAGCAGGATTGACAGGGGGAATTACAATGAGCAGTTCTTC
j_call: TRBJ2-7; clone_size: .; d_call: .; v_call: TRBV7-9; cdr3_aa: CASSLGGSEQYF; cdr3_nt: TGTGCCAGCAGCTTAGGAGGTAGCGAGCAGTACTTC
j_call: TRBJ2-5; clone_size: .; d_call: .; v_call: TRBV19; cdr3_aa: CASSIPGTSLKETQYF; cdr3_nt: TGTGCCAGTAGTATCCCCGGGACTTCCTTAAAAGAGACCCAGTACTTC
j_call: TRBJ2-1; clone_size: .; d_call: .; v_call: TRBV3-1/TRBV3-2; cdr3_aa: CASSQSSVGGSYNEQFF; cdr3_nt: TGTGCCAGCAGCCAATCGTCGGTCGGGGGATCCTACAATGAGCAGTTCTTC
j_call: TRBJ1-1; clone_size: .; d_call: .; v_call: TRBV7-6; cdr3_aa: CASSLGANTEAFF; cdr3_nt: TGTGCCAGCAGCTTAGGGGCGAACACTGAAGCTTTCTTT
j_call: TRBJ2-7; clone_size: few; d_call: TRBD2; v_call: TRBV5-4; cdr3_aa: CASSLGGGFPYEQYF; cdr3_nt: TGTGCCAGCAGCTTGGGGGGGGGTTTTCCCTACGAGCAGTACTTC
j_call: TRBJ2-5; clone_size: .; d_call: .; v_call: TRBV5-4; cdr3_aa: CASSFGSPQETQYF; cdr3_nt: TGTGCCAGCAGCTTTGGATCGCCTCAAGAGACCCAGTACTTC
j_call: TRBJ1-2; clone_size: .; d_call: .; v_call: TRBV3-1/TRBV3-2; cdr3_aa: CASSQGPDTYGYTF; cdr3_nt: TGTGCCAGCAGCCAAGGACCGGATACCTATGGCTACACCTTC
j_call: TRBJ2-3; clone_size: .; d_call: .; v_call: TRBV11-2; cdr3_aa: CASSLVGTPGDTQYF; cdr3_nt: TGTGCCAGCAGCTTAGTCGGGACCCCCGGAGATACGCAGTATTTT
j_call: TRBJ1-1; clone_size: .; d_call: TRBD1; v_call: TRBV9; cdr3_aa: CASSPQGARLEAFF; cdr3_nt: TGTGCCAGCAGCCCCCAGGGGGCGCGGCTCGAAGCTTTCTTT
j_call: TRBJ2-7; clone_size: .; d_call: .; v_call: TRBV7-9; cdr3_aa: CASSLVFYEQYF; cdr3_nt: TGTGCCAGCAGCTTAGTATTCTACGAGCAGTACTTC
j_call: TRBJ2-3; clone_size: .; d_call: .; v_call: TRBV11-2; cdr3_aa: CASSLVPDTQYF; cdr3_nt: TGTGCCAGCAGCTTAGTCCCAGATACGCAGTATTTT
j_call: TRBJ1-2; clone_size: .; d_call: .; v_call: TRBV10-3; cdr3_aa: CAISESNPGAYGYTF; cdr3_nt: TGTGCCATCAGTGAGTCGAACCCGGGGGCGTATGGCTACACCTTC
j_call: TRBJ1-4; clone_size: once; d_call: .; v_call: TRBV14; cdr3_aa: CASSQVRGSFEKLFF; cdr3_nt: TGTGCCAGCAGCCAAGTGCGGGGCAGCTTTGAAAAACTGTTTTTT